The sequence of this T cell receptor beta chain was determined in a study of blood T cell repertoires in COVID-19 (dated by TCRdb to 2018 to 2020). With regard to the full study: Collaborator samples came from the United States, Italy and Spain and covered acute and convalescent phases of COVID-19. The prospective study material was composed of cDNA or gDNA derived from T cells, B-cell-depleted T cells, or PBMCs. Deeply sampled blood TCRbeta repertoires from subjects exposed to, actively infected with, or recovered from COVID-19 were included in the dataset. The repertoires were released in a freely available public database intended as a resource for research on the immune response to SARS-CoV-2. The samples were drawn from two sources: the first 160 participants of the ongoing ImmuneRACE study, and 1,000 to 1,500 subjects contributed by 6 global collaborators. Sample metadata almost always included a de-identified subject ID, COVID-19 status, age in years and sex. Where available, HLA class I and class II types were obtained from metadata supplied by the sample provider rather than from assay-based typing.

Paper-wide results and their limitations: The quantity of clinical and demographic metadata differed by source and by participant and was supplied without curation.

A distance of 8 bases separates the germline ends of V and J, which lose 5 bases and 4 bases respectively. From the cysteine through the phenylalanine, the CDR3 covers 12 amino acids. Of all the DNA, just the CDR3 is kept, 36 bases in frame from base 1. CDR1 and CDR2, looked up from the germline V gene (reference sequence), are LGHDT and YNNKEL. The collaborating institutions used their own protocols to collect whole blood in K2EDTA tubes. For TCRbeta analysis, collaborators shipped samples as frozen whole blood, isolated PBMCs, or DNA extracted from either of those sample types. About this clone itself: Its antigen has not been determined. No much larger clonotype is one base removed from it; base qualities were not supplied.

TCRbeta CDR3 regions were amplified from genomic DNA by means of the immunoSEQ Assay, a bias-controlled multiplex PCR. From the authors' description of their analysis: Within the assay, amplification of reference gene primers was used to estimate how many nucleated cells each sample contained. Sequence reads were collapsed and filtered to measure the absolute abundance of every unique TCRbeta CDR3 rearrangement. For each sample, productive Simpson clonality was calculated as the square root of Simpson's diversity index over productive rearrangements. TCRdb retrieved this table from immuneACCESS and kept in-frame rearrangements only. Not all clones are present; in checked studies, unresolved V genes account for under half, and no reason is known for the remainder. Clone size and the V and J calls come from that table; the DNA yielded D and trimming. The sample records some 340,000 clones, 83% of which are singletons. The ten most abundant clones make up just under 3% of the sample.

Recombination linked TRBV3-1 (or the pseudogene TRBV3-2) to TRBJ1-2, with an unclear D gene assignment. This TCR was sampled from a man between 25 and 39 years old with active or convalescent COVID-19. The sequencing sample was made of peripheral blood. The CDR3 corresponds to CASSTDPYGYTF. Here is the DNA: TGTGCCAGCAGCACAGACCCCTATGGCTACACCTTC.